The sequence of this T cell receptor (beta chain) was determined in a study of early stage breast cancer tumors. As for the study in general: ER+/PR+/HER2- status applied to about 75% of the 16 invasive breast tumors. The study, taken as a whole, reports: Compared with adjacent normal breast tissue, tumors showed approximately 2.5-fold greater T cell density and higher clonality. In most of the 16 patients, blood comparison separated tumor from normal breast.

Germline CDR1 is SNHLY and CDR2 is FYNNEI. This CDR3 is 14 amino acids long. V trimming: 8 bases; J trimming: 1 base; junction bases outside the gene matches: 8. Blood replicates held 0.5 ug DNA, tumor or normal breast roughly 1.5 ug, two each. This table comes from immunoSEQ multiplex PCR, and its TCRdb copy is limited to in-frame clones, with some not included. The data show 9,500 to 10,000 clones, with 64% seen just once and about an eighth held by the top ten. Comment on this clone: As yet, its antigen is unknown.

The sample comprised breast tumor tissue. V and J are TRBV2 and TRBJ2-7, with TRBD2 matching over 7 bases. The TCR originated in a person in their 60s with breast cancer. The chain's CDR3 is CASVGASGSYEQYF. The CDR3 DNA is TGTGCCAGCGTAGGGGCTAGCGGATCCTACGAGCAGTACTTC.